This TCR beta chain was sequenced during a study of radiation and T cells in renal cell carcinoma. Germline V gene sequence: CDR1 MNHNY, CDR2 SVGAGI (reference sequence). Between the trimmed V and J ends, which lost 2 bases and 3 bases, there was a span of 8 bases. This CDR3 region has 14 residues. Generated by immunoSEQ multiplex PCR, the TCRdb table keeps only in-frame clones and is missing some. Here the sample spans around 130,000 clones, about 81% being singletons. The sample's time point: blood 2 weeks post-SBRT. Treatment described: 15 Gy SBRT to primary tumor, nephrectomy 4 weeks later. The patient's renal cell carcinoma had clear cell pathology.

The TCR comes from a woman aged 55-69 years with renal cell carcinoma. V and J are TRBV6-6 and TRBJ2-1; TRBD2 is a possible D gene (5 bases). The sequencing here drew on blood, taken from a patient whose treatment included radiotherapy and nephrectomy. CDR3 in DNA: TGTGCCAGCAGTTACCGACGGGGCTACAATGAGCAGTTCTTC. Translated: CASSYRRGYNEQFF.